The rows below give T cell receptor beta chains drawn from one sample of a study of cytomegalovirus exposure and HLA in healthy donors. The table came from immunoSEQ multiplex PCR; TCRdb's copy has only in-frame clones and leaves some out. Counted here are about 200,000 clones, around 78% occurring once; the ten biggest clones make up about 2.1%. Sequenced input: PBMCs. Every receptor here comes from a young man in good health and CMV-seronegative. The CDR3 runs from the conserved cysteine through the conserved F or W. The D gene is left open where the match is weak. Clone size is shown for a subset of rows, as once, few, many or a class of expanded clone.

clone_size: NA; d_call: NA; v_call: TRBV6-1; j_call: TRBJ2-1; cdr3_length: 13; cdr3_nt: TGTGCCAGCATCCGGACAGCACACAATGAGCAGTTCTTC; cdr3_aa: CASIRTAHNEQFF
clone_size: once; d_call: TRBD1; v_call: TRBV7-3; j_call: TRBJ1-2; cdr3_length: 16; cdr3_nt: TGTGCCAGCAGCTTAGGTTCAGGGGGTCTCGGCTATGGCTACACCTTC; cdr3_aa: CASSLGSGGLGYGYTF
clone_size: NA; d_call: NA; v_call: TRBV7-2; j_call: TRBJ1-5; cdr3_length: 16; cdr3_nt: TGTGCCAGCAGCCCCGGGACACCTTATAGCAATCAGCCCCAGCATTTT; cdr3_aa: CASSPGTPYSNQPQHF
clone_size: NA; d_call: NA; v_call: TRBV19; j_call: TRBJ1-2; cdr3_length: 13; cdr3_nt: TGTGCCAGTAGTAACATGAATAACTATGGCTACACCTTC; cdr3_aa: CASSNMNNYGYTF
clone_size: NA; d_call: TRBD2; v_call: TRBV27; j_call: TRBJ2-5; cdr3_length: 15; cdr3_nt: TGTGCCAGCAGTGTACTAGCGGGAGGGCAAGAGACCCAGTACTTC; cdr3_aa: CASSVLAGGQETQYF
clone_size: NA; d_call: NA; v_call: TRBV28; j_call: TRBJ1-1; cdr3_length: 11; cdr3_nt: TGTGCCAGCAGTTTTGAGGGTGAAGCTTTCTTT; cdr3_aa: CASSFEGEAFF
clone_size: once; d_call: NA; v_call: TRBV6-1; j_call: TRBJ2-7; cdr3_length: 14; cdr3_nt: TGTGCCAGCAACCTCGCCAGGGGAGTATACGAGCAGTACTTC; cdr3_aa: CASNLARGVYEQYF
clone_size: NA; d_call: NA; v_call: TRBV28; j_call: TRBJ2-5; cdr3_length: 13; cdr3_nt: TGTGCCAGCAGTTTCGGGTCGAGGGAGACCCAGTACTTC; cdr3_aa: CASSFGSRETQYF
clone_size: NA; d_call: TRBD1; v_call: TRBV6-6; j_call: TRBJ1-5; cdr3_length: 15; cdr3_nt: TGTGCCAGCAGTTACTCGACAGGGGGCAATCAGCCCCAGCATTTT; cdr3_aa: CASSYSTGGNQPQHF
clone_size: NA; d_call: NA; v_call: TRBV15; j_call: TRBJ1-1; cdr3_length: 15; cdr3_nt: TGTGCCACCAGCAGAGCTGGTACAGAGAACACTGAAGCTTTCTTT; cdr3_aa: CATSRAGTENTEAFF
clone_size: few; d_call: NA; v_call: TRBV19; j_call: TRBJ1-5; cdr3_length: 12; cdr3_nt: TGTGCCAGTACCGCCCGGGGGGGGCCCCAGCATTTT; cdr3_aa: CASTARGGPQHF
clone_size: NA; d_call: TRBD1; v_call: TRBV13; j_call: TRBJ2-6; cdr3_length: 19; cdr3_nt: TGTGCCAGCAGCCCTTATAGGGGACAGGGGGCTACTGGGGCCAACGTCCTGACTTTC; cdr3_aa: CASSPYRGQGATGANVLTF
clone_size: few; d_call: NA; v_call: TRBV7-3; j_call: TRBJ2-3; cdr3_length: 15; cdr3_nt: TGTGCCAGCAGCCCCGAGGGGGGGGGTACAGATACGCAGTATTTT; cdr3_aa: CASSPEGGGTDTQYF
clone_size: NA; d_call: NA; v_call: TRBV28; j_call: TRBJ2-7; cdr3_length: 13; cdr3_nt: TGTGCCAGCAGTTTATATCAGGGCTACGAGCAGTACTTC; cdr3_aa: CASSLYQGYEQYF
clone_size: NA; d_call: TRBD2; v_call: TRBV7-3; j_call: TRBJ2-7; cdr3_length: 15; cdr3_nt: TGTGCCAGCAGCCGCGGGGGCGGGACTAGCTACGAGCAGTACTTC; cdr3_aa: CASSRGGGTSYEQYF
clone_size: once; d_call: TRBD1; v_call: TRBV27; j_call: TRBJ2-7; cdr3_length: 15; cdr3_nt: TGTGCCAGCAGTTTGGCACAGGGGAACTCCTACGAGCAGTACTTC; cdr3_aa: CASSLAQGNSYEQYF
clone_size: NA; d_call: TRBD2; v_call: TRBV28; j_call: TRBJ2-1; cdr3_length: 16; cdr3_nt: TGTGCCAGCAGTCCGGGCGGGGGGAGCTCCTACAATGAGCAGTTCTTC; cdr3_aa: CASSPGGGSSYNEQFF
clone_size: NA; d_call: TRBD2; v_call: TRBV4-2; j_call: TRBJ2-2; cdr3_length: 18; cdr3_nt: TGTGCCAGCACCGAGTACCCTAGCGGCATCCTGGGAACCGGGGAGCTGTTTTTT; cdr3_aa: CASTEYPSGILGTGELFF
clone_size: NA; d_call: NA; v_call: TRBV7-3; j_call: TRBJ1-6; cdr3_length: 15; cdr3_nt: TGTGCCAGCAACGAAAACAATTCCCGTAATTCACCCCTCCACTTT; cdr3_aa: CASNENNSRNSPLHF
clone_size: NA; d_call: NA; v_call: TRBV6-1; j_call: TRBJ1-3; cdr3_length: 17; cdr3_nt: TGTGCCAGCAGTGAAGCGCTTGCAGTCAGCTCTGGAAACACCATATATTTT; cdr3_aa: CASSEALAVSSGNTIYF
clone_size: NA; d_call: NA; v_call: TRBV5-1; j_call: TRBJ2-1; cdr3_length: 12; cdr3_nt: TGCGCCAGCAGCTCTACCGACAATGAGCAGTTCTTC; cdr3_aa: CASSSTDNEQFF
clone_size: NA; d_call: NA; v_call: TRBV28; j_call: TRBJ2-1; cdr3_length: 12; cdr3_nt: TGTGCCAGCAGTTCCCTATACAATGAGCAGTTCTTC; cdr3_aa: CASSSLYNEQFF
clone_size: NA; d_call: TRBD2; v_call: TRBV5-1; j_call: TRBJ2-1; cdr3_length: 16; cdr3_nt: TGCGCCAGCAGCTTGGCCCCCAGCGGGGTAGCGGCTGAGCAGTTCTTC; cdr3_aa: CASSLAPSGVAAEQFF
clone_size: NA; d_call: TRBD1; v_call: TRBV28; j_call: TRBJ1-5; cdr3_length: 16; cdr3_nt: TGTGCCAGTGCAGGGACAGGCTTGAGGAGCAATCAGCCCCAGCATTTT; cdr3_aa: CASAGTGLRSNQPQHF
clone_size: NA; d_call: NA; v_call: TRBV28; j_call: TRBJ2-7; cdr3_length: 14; cdr3_nt: TGTGCCAGCATGTCGGGGGACCCGCCCTACGAGCAGTACTTC; cdr3_aa: CASMSGDPPYEQYF
clone_size: NA; d_call: TRBD1; v_call: TRBV4-1; j_call: TRBJ2-7; cdr3_length: 14; cdr3_nt: TGCGCCAGCAGCCCCCAGAGGGGACAGGTCGAGCAGTACTTC; cdr3_aa: CASSPQRGQVEQYF
clone_size: NA; d_call: NA; v_call: TRBV28; j_call: TRBJ1-1; cdr3_length: 14; cdr3_nt: TGTGCCAGCAGTCCCCCGGGTTTGTACACTGAAGCTTTCTTT; cdr3_aa: CASSPPGLYTEAFF
clone_size: few; d_call: NA; v_call: TRBV28; j_call: TRBJ1-1; cdr3_length: 12; cdr3_nt: TGTGCCAGCATCAAGAGTGGTGGGGCAGCTTTCTTT; cdr3_aa: CASIKSGGAAFF
clone_size: NA; d_call: NA; v_call: TRBV5-6; j_call: TRBJ2-7; cdr3_length: 17; cdr3_nt: TGTGCCAGCAGCCCCCCAGGGGCCCCCTACCTCCCAGTCGAGCAGTACTTC; cdr3_aa: CASSPPGAPYLPVEQYF
clone_size: NA; d_call: NA; v_call: TRBV9; j_call: TRBJ2-1; cdr3_length: 17; cdr3_nt: TGTGCCAGCAGCAACCACTTTCGGGACAAAACCTACAATGAGCAGTTCTTC; cdr3_aa: CASSNHFRDKTYNEQFF
clone_size: NA; d_call: NA; v_call: TRBV29-1; j_call: TRBJ2-3; cdr3_length: 13; cdr3_nt: TGCAGCGTTGAAGGGACAGGCACAGATACGCAGTATTTT; cdr3_aa: CSVEGTGTDTQYF
clone_size: few; d_call: NA; v_call: TRBV30; j_call: TRBJ1-3; cdr3_length: 15; cdr3_nt: TGTGCCTGGAGTAGAGACAGCTTTACTGGAAACACCATATATTTT; cdr3_aa: CAWSRDSFTGNTIYF
clone_size: NA; d_call: NA; v_call: TRBV6-6; j_call: TRBJ2-7; cdr3_length: 14; cdr3_nt: TGTGCCAGCAGATATACCGCGGGCCTCTACGAGCAGTACTTC; cdr3_aa: CASRYTAGLYEQYF
clone_size: NA; d_call: TRBD1; v_call: TRBV10-3; j_call: TRBJ2-2; cdr3_length: 15; cdr3_nt: TGTGCCATCAGCAGACAGGGGGGGAACACCGGGGAGCTGTTTTTT; cdr3_aa: CAISRQGGNTGELFF